The present T cell receptor beta chain was sequenced within a study of cytomegalovirus exposure and HLA in healthy donors. Study outcomes and limitations: Within an earlier analysis, most TCR beta V segments proved productive either about 87% or about 30% of the time. Reportedly, TCR beta sequences accurately predicted HLA-A and HLA-B alleles in most subjects. TCR beta V- and J-gene trimming, according to a later analysis, was linked to a missense DCLRE1C variant.

This clone was picked up a small number of times. Its antigen remains unknown. Per germline, CDR1 MDHEN and CDR2 SYDVKM. V gave up 6 bases and J gave up 2 bases, with 11 bases separating them. There are 13 residues in the CDR3. 60 Vbeta and 13 Jbeta primers were used in PCR. Method: immunoSEQ multiplex PCR; TCRdb's copy keeps in-frame clones and lacks some. The sample yields some 130,000 clones, roughly 78% seen once. The source of this sequence is a man between 40 and 49 years old in good health and CMV-seropositive. This chain uses TRBV28 with TRBJ2-7, with D uncertain. Material: PBMCs. CDR3 in amino acids: CASRSLSPYEQYF. CDR3 in DNA: TGTGCCAGCAGGAGTCTATCCCCCTACGAGCAGTACTTC.